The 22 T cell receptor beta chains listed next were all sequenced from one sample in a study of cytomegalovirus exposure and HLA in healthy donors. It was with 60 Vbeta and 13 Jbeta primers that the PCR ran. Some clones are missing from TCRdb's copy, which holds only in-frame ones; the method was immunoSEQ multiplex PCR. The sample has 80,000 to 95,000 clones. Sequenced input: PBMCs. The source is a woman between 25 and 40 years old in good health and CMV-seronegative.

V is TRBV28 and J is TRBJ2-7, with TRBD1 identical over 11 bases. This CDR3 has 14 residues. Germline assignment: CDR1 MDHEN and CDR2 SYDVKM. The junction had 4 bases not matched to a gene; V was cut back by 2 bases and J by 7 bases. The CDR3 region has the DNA TGTGCCAGCAGTTTAGGACAGGGGGCTAGGGAGCAGTACTTC. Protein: CASSLGQGAREQYF. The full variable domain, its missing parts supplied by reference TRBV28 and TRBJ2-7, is DVKVTQSSRYLVKRTGEKVFLECVQDMDHENMFWYRQDPGLGLRLIYFSYDVKMKEKGDIPEGYSVSREKKERFSLILESASTNQTSMYLCASSLGQGAREQYFGPGTRLTVT.

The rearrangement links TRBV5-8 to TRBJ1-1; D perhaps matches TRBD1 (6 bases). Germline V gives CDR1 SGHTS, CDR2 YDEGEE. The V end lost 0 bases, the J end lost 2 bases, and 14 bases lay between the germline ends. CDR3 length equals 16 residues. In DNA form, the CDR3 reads TGTGCCAGCAGCTTGGGCACAGGGATGAAAAACACTGAAGCTTTCTTT. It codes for CASSLGTGMKNTEAFF.

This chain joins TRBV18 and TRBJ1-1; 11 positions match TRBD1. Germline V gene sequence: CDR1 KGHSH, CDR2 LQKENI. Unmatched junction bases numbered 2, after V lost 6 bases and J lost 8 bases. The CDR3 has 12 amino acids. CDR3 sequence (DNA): TGTGCCAGCTCTCGGGACAGGGGGGAAGCTTTCTTT. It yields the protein CASSRDRGEAFF.

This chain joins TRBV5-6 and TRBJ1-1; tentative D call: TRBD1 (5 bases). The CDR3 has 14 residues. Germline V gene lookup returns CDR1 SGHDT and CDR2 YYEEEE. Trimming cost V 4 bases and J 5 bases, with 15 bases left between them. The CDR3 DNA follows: TGTGCCAGCAGCCTAAGGGACTCGGGGACTGAAGCTTTCTTT. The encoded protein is CASSLRDSGTEAFF. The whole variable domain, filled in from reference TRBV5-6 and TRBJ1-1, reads DAGVTQSPTHLIKTRGQQVTLRCSPKSGHDTVSWYQQALGQGPQFIFQYYEEEERQRGNFPDRFSGHQFPNYSSELNVNALLLGDSALYLCASSLRDSGTEAFFGQGTRLTVV.

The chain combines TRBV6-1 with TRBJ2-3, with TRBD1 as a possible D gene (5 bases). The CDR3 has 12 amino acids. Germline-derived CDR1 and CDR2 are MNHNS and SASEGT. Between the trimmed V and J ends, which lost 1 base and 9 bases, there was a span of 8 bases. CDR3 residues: CASSEGGETQYF. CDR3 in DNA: TGTGCCAGCAGTGAAGGGGGCGAGACGCAGTATTTT.

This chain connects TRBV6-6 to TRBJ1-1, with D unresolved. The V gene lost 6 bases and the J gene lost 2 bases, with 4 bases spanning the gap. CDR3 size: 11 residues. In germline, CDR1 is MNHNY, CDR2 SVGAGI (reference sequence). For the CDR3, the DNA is TGTGCCAGCAGGGCAAACACTGAAGCTTTCTTT. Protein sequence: CASRANTEAFF.

The DNA of the CDR3 is TGTGCCAGCAGTGGACGCGAGAGGATAAGCTCTGGAAACACCATATATTTT. Protein product: CASSGRERISSGNTIYF. The rearrangement links TRBV2 to TRBJ1-3; D is uncertain. CDR3 length: 17 amino acids. V lost 4 bases and J 0 bases, leaving 16 bases between the germline ends. Germline V gives CDR1 SNHLY, CDR2 FYNNEI.

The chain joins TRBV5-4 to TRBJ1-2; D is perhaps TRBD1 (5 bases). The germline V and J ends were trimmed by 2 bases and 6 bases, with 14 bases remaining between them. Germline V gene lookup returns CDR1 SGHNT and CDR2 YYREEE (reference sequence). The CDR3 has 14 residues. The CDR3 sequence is CASSLRTRMDGYTF. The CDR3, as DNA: TGTGCCAGCAGCTTAAGGACAAGAATGGATGGCTACACCTTC.

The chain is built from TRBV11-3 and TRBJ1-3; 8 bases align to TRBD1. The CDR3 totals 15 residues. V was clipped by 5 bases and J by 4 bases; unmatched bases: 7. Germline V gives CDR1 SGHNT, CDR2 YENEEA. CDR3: CASSPGQGPGNTIYF. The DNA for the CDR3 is TGTGCCAGCAGCCCAGGACAGGGCCCAGGAAACACCATATATTTT.

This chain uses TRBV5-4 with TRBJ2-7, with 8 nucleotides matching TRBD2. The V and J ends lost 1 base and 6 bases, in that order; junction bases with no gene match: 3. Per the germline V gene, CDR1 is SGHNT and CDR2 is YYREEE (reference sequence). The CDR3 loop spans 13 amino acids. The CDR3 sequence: CASSLSGGLEQYF. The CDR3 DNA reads TGTGCCAGCAGCTTGAGCGGGGGTCTCGAGCAGTACTTC.

CDR3 loop: CASRTDRGGTDTQYF. The CDR3 nucleotides read TGTGCCAGCAGAACAGACAGGGGTGGCACAGATACGCAGTATTTT. The rearrangement uses TRBV6-5 and TRBJ2-3; 8 bases are shared with TRBD1. The CDR3 spans 15 residues. CDR1 and CDR2 from the germline V gene are MNHEY and SVGAGI. V lost 6 bases to trimming and J lost 1 base; unmatched junction nucleotides: 6.

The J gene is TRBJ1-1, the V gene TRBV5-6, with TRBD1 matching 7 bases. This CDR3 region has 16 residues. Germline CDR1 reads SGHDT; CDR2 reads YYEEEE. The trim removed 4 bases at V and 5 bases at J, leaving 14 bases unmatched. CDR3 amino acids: CASSTDRWTGQTEAFF. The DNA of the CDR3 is TGTGCCAGCAGCACCGATCGATGGACAGGACAAACTGAAGCTTTCTTT.

The CDR3: CASSEAGLAYEQYF. CDR3 nucleotide sequence: TGTGCCAGCAGTGAAGCCGGACTGGCCTACGAGCAGTACTTC. The chain couples TRBV2 to TRBJ2-7; possible D gene TRBD2, 5 bases. The CDR3 consists of 14 residues. V was pared by 0 bases and J by 2 bases, with 8 bases between. CDR1 SNHLY and CDR2 FYNNEI come from the germline V gene.

The CDR3, as DNA: TGTGCCACCACACATACAGGGATCATGAACACTGAAGCTTTCTTT. Its translation is CATTHTGIMNTEAFF. The chain uses TRBV19 and TRBJ1-1; the D gene is possibly TRBD1 (6 bases). Germline values: CDR1 LNHDA, CDR2 SQIVND (reference sequence). The CDR3 covers 15 residues. V shed 10 bases and J shed 0 bases, with 18 bases lying between them.

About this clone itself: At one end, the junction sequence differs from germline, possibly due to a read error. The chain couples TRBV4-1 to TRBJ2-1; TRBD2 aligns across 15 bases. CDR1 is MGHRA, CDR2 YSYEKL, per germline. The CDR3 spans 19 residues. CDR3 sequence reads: CASSQEGLAGGPSDNEQFF. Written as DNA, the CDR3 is TGCGCCAGCAGCCAAGAGGGACTAGCGGGAGGACCCTCCGACAATGAGCAGTTCTTC.

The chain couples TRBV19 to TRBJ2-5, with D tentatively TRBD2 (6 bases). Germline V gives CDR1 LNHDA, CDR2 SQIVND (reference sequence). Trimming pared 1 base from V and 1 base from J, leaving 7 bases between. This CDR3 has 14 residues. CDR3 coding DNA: TGTGCCAGTAGTATAGGCGGGGTCCAAGAGACCCAGTACTTC. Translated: CASSIGGVQETQYF.

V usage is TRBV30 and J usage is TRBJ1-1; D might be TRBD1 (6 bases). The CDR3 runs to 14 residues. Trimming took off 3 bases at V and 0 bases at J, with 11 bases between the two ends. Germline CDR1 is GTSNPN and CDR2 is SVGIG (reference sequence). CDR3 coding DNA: TGTGCCTGGAGCCCCAGGGGCATGAACACTGAAGCTTTCTTT. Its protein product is CAWSPRGMNTEAFF.

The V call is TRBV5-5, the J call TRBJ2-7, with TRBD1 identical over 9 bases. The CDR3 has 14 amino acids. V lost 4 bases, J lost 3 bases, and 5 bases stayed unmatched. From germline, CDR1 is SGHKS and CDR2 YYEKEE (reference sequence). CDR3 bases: TGTGCCAGCAGCAAGGACAGGGGAGACTACGAGCAGTACTTC. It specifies CASSKDRGDYEQYF.

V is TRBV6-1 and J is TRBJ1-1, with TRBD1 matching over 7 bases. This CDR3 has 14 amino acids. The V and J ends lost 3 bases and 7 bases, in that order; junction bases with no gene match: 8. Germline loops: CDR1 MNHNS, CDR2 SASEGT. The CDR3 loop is CASSDAGTVIEAFF. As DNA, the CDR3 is TGTGCCAGCAGTGACGCCGGGACAGTTATTGAAGCTTTCTTT.

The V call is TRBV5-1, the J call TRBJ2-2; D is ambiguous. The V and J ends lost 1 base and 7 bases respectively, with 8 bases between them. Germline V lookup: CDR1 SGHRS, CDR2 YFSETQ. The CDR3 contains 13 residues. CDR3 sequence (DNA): TGCGCCAGCAGCTTGATACGCGACGGGGAGCTGTTTTTT. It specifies CASSLIRDGELFF.

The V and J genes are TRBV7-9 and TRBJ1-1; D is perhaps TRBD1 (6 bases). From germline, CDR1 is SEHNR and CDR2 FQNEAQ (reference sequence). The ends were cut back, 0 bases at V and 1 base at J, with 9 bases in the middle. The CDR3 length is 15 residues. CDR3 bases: TGTGCCAGCAGCTTAGCTGAGACAGGGAACACTGAAGCTTTCTTT. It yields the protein CASSLAETGNTEAFF. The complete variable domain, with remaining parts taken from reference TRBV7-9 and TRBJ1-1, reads DTGVSQNPRHKITKRGQNVTFRCDPISEHNRLYWYRQTLGQGPEFLTYFQNEAQLEKSRLLSDRFSAERPKGSFSTLEIQRTEQGDSAMYLCASSLAETGNTEAFFGQGTRLTVV.

The CDR3 DNA follows: TGCGCCAGCAGCTTGTGGCCAGGGGGATCGGACGAGCAGTACTTC. Amino acids: CASSLWPGGSDEQYF. The V call is TRBV5-1, the J call TRBJ2-7, with TRBD1 matching over 7 bases. The V gene end was trimmed by 1 base and the J gene end by 5 bases; junction bases not matched to a gene: 9. The CDR3 is made up of 15 amino acids. Germline V gene lookup returns CDR1 SGHRS and CDR2 YFSETQ. Variable domain in full (rest from reference TRBV5-1 and TRBJ2-7): KAGVTQTPRYLIKTRGQQVTLSCSPISGHRSVSWYQQTPGQGLQFLFEYFSETQRNKGNFPGRFSGRQFSNSRSEMNVSTLELGDSALYLCASSLWPGGSDEQYFGPGTRLTVT.